Listed below are T cell receptor beta chains from one sample, sequenced in a study of blood T cells in healthy people across ages. TCRdb itself ran the 5' RACE reads through MiXCR, one entry per CDR3 protein. The table includes fewer than 1.5 million distinct CDR3 sequences, approximately 42% detected once. Sequencing was done on a sample of blood. All receptors derive from a woman in her late teens or twenties in good health. Each CDR3 is given with its conserved first and last residue. D genes are given only for firm matches. Clone size is stated in some rows and not others, as once, few, many or a class when expanded.

J | V | size | D | CDR3 | DNA
TRBJ1-1 | TRBV6-5 | - | - | CASRSPGRMNTEAFF | TGTGCCAGCAGATCACCGGGACGGATGAACACTGAAGCTTTCTTT
TRBJ1-5 | TRBV9 | few | - | CASSVGASFNQPQHF | TGTGCCAGCAGCGTAGGAGCGAGCTTCAATCAGCCCCAGCATTTT
TRBJ1-2 | TRBV7-2 | few | - | CASSLGGGVVYGYTF | TGTGCCAGCAGCTTAGGTGGGGGAGTAGTCTATGGCTACACCTTC
TRBJ1-2 | TRBV15 | few | TRBD1 | CATSTGGVGYTF | TGTGCCACCAGCACAGGGGGCGTCGGCTACACCTTC
TRBJ2-7 | TRBV2 | - | TRBD1 | CASSNTGEFRSEQYF | TGTGCCAGCAGTAATACAGGGGAGTTTAGGAGCGAGCAGTACTTC
TRBJ1-2 | TRBV6-6 | - | - | CASSDSGGGYGYTF | TGTGCCAGCAGTGACTCGGGCGGGGGCTATGGCTACACCTTC
TRBJ2-2 | TRBV9 | few | - | CASSVGSGPRAGELFF | TGTGCCAGCAGCGTAGGAAGCGGCCCTCGCGCCGGGGAGCTGTTTTTT
TRBJ1-6 | TRBV29-1 | few | - | CSAGTGRSNSPLHF | TGCAGCGCTGGAACGGGACGCTCGAATTCACCCCTCCACTTT
TRBJ2-7 | TRBV28 | - | - | CASGERGYEQYF | TGTGCCAGCGGAGAGAGGGGCTACGAGCAGTACTTC
TRBJ2-3 | TRBV6-5 | - | - | CASTSGGRTGDTQYF | TGTGCCAGCACCTCCGGCGGACGGACCGGGGATACGCAGTATTTT
TRBJ2-7 | TRBV6-6 | few | - | CASRDPRLTYEQYF | TGTGCCAGCAGAGACCCAAGGCTGACCTACGAGCAGTACTTC
TRBJ1-1 | TRBV29-1 | - | - | CSGVSENTEAFF | TGCAGCGGAGTTTCAGAAAACACTGAAGCTTTCTTT
TRBJ1-6 | TRBV11-2 | few | TRBD1 | CASNDRDNSPLHF | TGTGCCAGCAATGACAGGGACAATTCACCCCTCCACTTT
TRBJ2-1 | TRBV7-9 | - | TRBD2 | CASSQSLGLAGGGGNNEQFF | TGTGCCAGCAGCCAATCTTTGGGACTAGCGGGAGGGGGAGGTAACAATGAGCAGTTCTTC
TRBJ2-3 | TRBV12-3/TRBV12-4 | - | TRBD1 | CASKIGTATDTQYF | TGTGCCAGCAAAATCGGGACAGCCACAGATACGCAGTATTTT
TRBJ2-5 | TRBV4-2 | few | - | CASSQAGEQETQYF | TGTGCCAGCAGCCAAGCGGGAGAGCAAGAGACCCAGTACTTC
TRBJ1-6 | TRBV5-1 | few | - | CASSLGTRVVDNSPLHF | TGCGCCAGCAGCTTGGGGACCAGAGTCGTGGATAATTCACCCCTCCACTTT
TRBJ1-1 | TRBV20-1 | - | - | CSASGGLNTEAFF | TGCAGTGCTAGCGGAGGTTTGAACACTGAAGCTTTCTTT
TRBJ2-7 | TRBV3-1 | - | TRBD2 | CASSQRGGMREETYEQYF | TGTGCCAGCAGCCAAAGGGGGGGCATGCGGGAGGAAACCTACGAGCAGTACTTC
TRBJ1-2 | TRBV4-2 | - | - | CASSQVRDWRSIYGYTF | TGTGCCAGCAGCCAAGTCAGGGATTGGAGGTCGATCTATGGCTACACCTTC
TRBJ1-1 | TRBV6-1 | - | TRBD1 | CASSDLGQGPEAFF | TGTGCCAGCAGTGATTTGGGACAGGGTCCTGAAGCTTTCTTT
TRBJ2-7 | TRBV14 | few | TRBD1 | CASSSRDRGFVEQYF | TGTGCCAGCAGCTCCCGGGACAGGGGTTTCGTCGAGCAGTACTTC
TRBJ1-5 | TRBV29-1 | many | - | CSVGQNNQPQHF | TGCAGCGTTGGACAGAACAATCAGCCCCAGCATTTT
TRBJ2-3 | TRBV4-2 | few | - | CASSQNVGTDTQYF | TGTGCCAGCAGCCAAAACGTTGGGACAGATACGCAGTATTTT
TRBJ1-2 | TRBV28 | few | - | CASSLEGGRAYGYTF | TGTGCCAGCAGTCTCGAGGGGGGGCGCGCCTATGGCTACACCTTC
TRBJ2-6 | TRBV27 | - | - | CASRAQASGANVLTF | TGTGCCAGCAGGGCCCAGGCCTCTGGGGCCAACGTCCTGACTTTC
TRBJ2-5 | TRBV20-1 | - | - | CSAEGAYQETQYF | TGCAGTGCCGAAGGGGCGTACCAAGAGACCCAGTACTTC
TRBJ2-3 | TRBV28 | - | - | CASSPIGRGSTDTQYF | TGTGCCAGCAGCCCGATAGGGCGGGGTTCCACAGATACGCAGTATTTT
TRBJ2-3 | TRBV15 | few | - | CATSQPGVDTQYF | TGTGCCACCTCCCAGCCGGGGGTAGATACGCAGTATTTT
TRBJ1-4 | TRBV6-1 | few | TRBD1 | CASSQGGTGNEKLFF | TGTGCCAGCAGTCAAGGGGGCACAGGGAATGAAAAACTGTTTTTT
TRBJ1-1 | TRBV28 | - | - | CASRLVTEAFF | TGTGCCAGCCGCCTGGTAACTGAAGCTTTCTTT